What follows is one T cell receptor (beta chain) and its context. Its specificity is not known. The sample comes from a study of cytomegalovirus exposure and HLA in healthy donors. This CDR3 is built from 15 residues. Per the germline V gene, CDR1 is MNHEY and CDR2 is SVGAGI. The V end was cut by 6 bases, the J end by 4 bases, with 15 bases between. Study conclusions and caveats: Most TCR sequences were rare, but some public TCRs occurred in many donors. It was found in a later analysis that first-cohort TCR clusters tended to co-occur in the 100 to 150 validation repertoires. Researchers catalogued 150 or so TCR beta chains as cytomegalovirus-associated.

Sequencing was performed with immunoSEQ multiplex PCR; in TCRdb, only in-frame clones are kept and a portion is missing. The sample holds around 63,000 clones, 70% to 90% seen once. Sequencing input: PBMCs. The receptor was isolated from a woman aged 18-35 years in good health and CMV-seronegative. The chain joins TRBV6-5 to TRBJ1-4; D unresolved. The CDR3 DNA reads TGTGCCAGCAGAATCGGGATTATGGATAATGAAAAACTGTTTTTT. Its translation is CASRIGIMDNEKLFF.